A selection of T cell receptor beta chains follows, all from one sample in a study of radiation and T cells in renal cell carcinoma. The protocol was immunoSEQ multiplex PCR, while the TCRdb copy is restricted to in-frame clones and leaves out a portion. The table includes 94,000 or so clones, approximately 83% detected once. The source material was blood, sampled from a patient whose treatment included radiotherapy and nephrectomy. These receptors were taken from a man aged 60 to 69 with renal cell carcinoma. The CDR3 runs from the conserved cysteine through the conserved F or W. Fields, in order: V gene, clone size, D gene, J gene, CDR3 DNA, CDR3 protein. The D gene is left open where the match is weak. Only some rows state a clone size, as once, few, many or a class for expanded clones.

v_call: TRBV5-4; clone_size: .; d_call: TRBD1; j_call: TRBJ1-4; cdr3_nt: TGTGCCAGCAGCTTGGCCAAACAGGGGGCGCATGAAAAACTGTTTTTT; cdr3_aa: CASSLAKQGAHEKLFF
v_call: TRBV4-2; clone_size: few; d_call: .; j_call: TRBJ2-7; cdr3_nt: TGTGCCAGCAGCCTCCTCACTGGGGGAGAGTACGAGCAGTACTTC; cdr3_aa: CASSLLTGGEYEQYF
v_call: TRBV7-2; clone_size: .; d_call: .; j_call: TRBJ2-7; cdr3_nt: TGTGCCAGCAGCTTACAGGGATACGAGCAGTACTTC; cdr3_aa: CASSLQGYEQYF
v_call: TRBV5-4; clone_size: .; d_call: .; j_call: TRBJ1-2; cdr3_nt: TGTGCCAGCAGTCTACAGGGTCTTTCCTATGGCTACACCTTC; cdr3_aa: CASSLQGLSYGYTF
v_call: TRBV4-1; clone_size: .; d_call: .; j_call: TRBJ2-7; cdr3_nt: TGCGCCAGCAGCCAAGTGTTTACCGACGGGGGCTACGAGCAGTACTTC; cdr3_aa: CASSQVFTDGGYEQYF
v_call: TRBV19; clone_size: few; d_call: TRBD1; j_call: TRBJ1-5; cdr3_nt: TGTGCCAGTAGTATGGGGGACAGTAATCAGCCCCAGCATTTT; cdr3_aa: CASSMGDSNQPQHF
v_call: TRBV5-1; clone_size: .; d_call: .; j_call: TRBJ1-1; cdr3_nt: TGCGCCAGCAGCTTGGGGATCTTGACAGTGAACACTGAAGCTTTCTTT; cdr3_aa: CASSLGILTVNTEAFF
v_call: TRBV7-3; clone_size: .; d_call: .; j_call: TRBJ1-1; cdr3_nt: TGTGCCAGCAGCTTAAACAGAAACAGAGGAGCTTTCTTT; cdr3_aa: CASSLNRNRGAFF
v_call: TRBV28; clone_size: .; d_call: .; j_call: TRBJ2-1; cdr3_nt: TGTGCCAGCAGTTTCCCTGAGCAGTTCTTC; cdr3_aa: CASSFPEQFF
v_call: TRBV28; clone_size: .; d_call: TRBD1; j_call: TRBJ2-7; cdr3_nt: TGTGCCAGCAGTCGGGGAGGGACAGGGGGGCCCTACGAGCAGTACTTC; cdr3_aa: CASSRGGTGGPYEQYF
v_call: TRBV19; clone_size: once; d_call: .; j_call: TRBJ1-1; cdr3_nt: TGTGCCAGTAGTATATCCCAGAACACTGAAGCTTTCTTT; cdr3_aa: CASSISQNTEAFF
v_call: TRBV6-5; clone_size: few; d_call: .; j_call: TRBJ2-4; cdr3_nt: TGTGCCAGCAGTTCCAGGGGCGGAAACATTCAGTACTTC; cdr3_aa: CASSSRGGNIQYF
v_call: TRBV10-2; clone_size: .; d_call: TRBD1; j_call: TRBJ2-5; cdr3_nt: TGCGCCAGCAGTGATAAGGACAGGGGAAAAGAGACCCAGTACTTC; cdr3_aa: CASSDKDRGKETQYF
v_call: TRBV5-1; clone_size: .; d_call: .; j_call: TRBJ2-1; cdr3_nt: TGCGCCAGCAGCTTGGTCAGTGGCAACCGTAATGAGCAGTTCTTC; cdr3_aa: CASSLVSGNRNEQFF
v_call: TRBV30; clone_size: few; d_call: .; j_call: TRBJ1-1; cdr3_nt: TGTGCCTGGAGTGTAGGGCGGAACACTGAAGCTTTCTTT; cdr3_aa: CAWSVGRNTEAFF
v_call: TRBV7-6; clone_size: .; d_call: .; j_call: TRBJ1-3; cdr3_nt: TGTGCCAGCAGCTTAGTCACGGGGGCTGGAAACACCATATATTTT; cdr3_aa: CASSLVTGAGNTIYF
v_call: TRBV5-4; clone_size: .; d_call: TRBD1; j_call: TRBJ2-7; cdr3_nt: TGTGCCAGCAGCCCCCAACCGGACAGGGAGTACTACGAGCAGTACTTC; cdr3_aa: CASSPQPDREYYEQYF
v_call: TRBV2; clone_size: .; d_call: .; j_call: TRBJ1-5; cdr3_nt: TGTGCCAGCACCCTAAGCCAGGGTCCTAATCAGCCCCAGCATTTT; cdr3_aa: CASTLSQGPNQPQHF
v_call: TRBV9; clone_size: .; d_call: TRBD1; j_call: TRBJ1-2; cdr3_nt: TGTGCCAGCGGTAATGCCGGGACAGCATCAACTGGCTACACCTTC; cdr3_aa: CASGNAGTASTGYTF
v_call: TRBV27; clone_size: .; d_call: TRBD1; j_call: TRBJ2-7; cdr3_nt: TGTGCCAGCAGACCGACAGGGTCCTACGAGCAGTACTTC; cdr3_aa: CASRPTGSYEQYF
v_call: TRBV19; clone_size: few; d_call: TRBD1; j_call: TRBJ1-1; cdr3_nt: TGTGCCAGTAGTAGTCGAGGACAGGTCACTGAAGCTTTCTTT; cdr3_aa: CASSSRGQVTEAFF
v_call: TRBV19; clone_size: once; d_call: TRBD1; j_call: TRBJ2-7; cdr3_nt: TGTGCCAGTAGTGCCGGACAGGGGGCTACAGGATTGGGCGAGCAGTACTTC; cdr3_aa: CASSAGQGATGLGEQYF
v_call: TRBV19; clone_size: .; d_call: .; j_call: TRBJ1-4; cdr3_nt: TGTGCCAGTAGCGCCGGGGGAAGGGGCGAAGATGGTGAAAAACTGTTTTTT; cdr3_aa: CASSAGGRGEDGEKLFF
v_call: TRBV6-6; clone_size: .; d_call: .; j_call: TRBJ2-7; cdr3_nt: TGTGCCAGCGGGGTGGGGCGGGTCCCCTACGAGCAGTACTTC; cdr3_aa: CASGVGRVPYEQYF
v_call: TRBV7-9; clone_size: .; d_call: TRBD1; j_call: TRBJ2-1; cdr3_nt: TGTGCCAGCAGCTTTGCCCCGGGACAGGGGACCTACAATGAGCAGTTCTTC; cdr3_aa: CASSFAPGQGTYNEQFF
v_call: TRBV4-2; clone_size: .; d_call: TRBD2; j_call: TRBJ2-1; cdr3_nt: TGTGCCAGCAGCCAGGGACTAGCGGGAGTAGGCTATGAGCAGTTCTTC; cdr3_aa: CASSQGLAGVGYEQFF
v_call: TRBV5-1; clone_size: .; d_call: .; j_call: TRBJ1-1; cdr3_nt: TGCGCCAGCAGCTTGGTGGACAGGAACACTGAAGCTTTCTTT; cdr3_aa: CASSLVDRNTEAFF
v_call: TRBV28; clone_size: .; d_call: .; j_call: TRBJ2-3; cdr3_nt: TGTGCCAGCAGTCCTAGCACAGATACGCAGTATTTT; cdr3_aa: CASSPSTDTQYF
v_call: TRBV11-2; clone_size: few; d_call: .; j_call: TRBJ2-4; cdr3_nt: TGTGCCAGCAGCTTTTCCGGGGCGGAAAACATTCAGTACTTC; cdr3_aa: CASSFSGAENIQYF
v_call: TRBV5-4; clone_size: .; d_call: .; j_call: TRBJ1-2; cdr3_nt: TGTGCCAGCAGCTTGGAGTATGGGGGCGCTGATGGCTACACCTTC; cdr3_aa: CASSLEYGGADGYTF
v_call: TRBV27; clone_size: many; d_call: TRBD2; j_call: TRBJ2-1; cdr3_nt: TGTGCCAGCACCCCTGGGACTAGCGGGATCCAGAATGAGCAGTTCTTC; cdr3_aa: CASTPGTSGIQNEQFF
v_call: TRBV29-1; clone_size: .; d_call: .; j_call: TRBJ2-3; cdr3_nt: TGCAGCGTTGTGGTTAGCGTCGCAGATACGCAGTATTTT; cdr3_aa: CSVVVSVADTQYF
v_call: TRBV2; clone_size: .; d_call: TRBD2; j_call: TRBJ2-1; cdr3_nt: TGTGCCAGCAGTGGGACTAGCGGGCGTAGTGAGCAGTTCTTC; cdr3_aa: CASSGTSGRSEQFF
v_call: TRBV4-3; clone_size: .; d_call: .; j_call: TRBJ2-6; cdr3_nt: TGCGCCAGCAGCCAAGAAGGTACGGCTTCTGGGGCCAACGTCCTGACTTTC; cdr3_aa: CASSQEGTASGANVLTF
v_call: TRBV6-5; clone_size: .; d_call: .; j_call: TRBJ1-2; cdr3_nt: TGTGCCAGCAGCAGGAAACCCGCTAACTATGGCTACACCTTC; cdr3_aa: CASSRKPANYGYTF
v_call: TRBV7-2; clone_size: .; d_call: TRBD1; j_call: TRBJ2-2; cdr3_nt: TGTGCCAGCAGCCCCCGACAGGGGACCGGGGAGCTGTTTTTT; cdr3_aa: CASSPRQGTGELFF
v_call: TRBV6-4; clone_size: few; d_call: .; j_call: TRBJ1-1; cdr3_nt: TGTGCCAGCCCCTCCCGATATGGCACTGAAGCTTTCTTT; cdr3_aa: CASPSRYGTEAFF
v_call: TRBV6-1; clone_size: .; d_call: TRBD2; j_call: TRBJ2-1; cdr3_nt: TGTGCCAGCAGCCTACTAGCGGGAAAGTGGAATGAGCAGTTCTTC; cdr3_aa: CASSLLAGKWNEQFF
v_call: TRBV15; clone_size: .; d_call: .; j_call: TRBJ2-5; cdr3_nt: TGTGCCACCAGCAGAGATTTTAGCTGGGAAGAGACCCAGTACTTC; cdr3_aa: CATSRDFSWEETQYF
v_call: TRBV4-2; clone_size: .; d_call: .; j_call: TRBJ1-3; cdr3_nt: TGTGCCAGCAGCCAAGGGGATATGGGAGCGAGGAACACCATATATTTT; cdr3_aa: CASSQGDMGARNTIYF
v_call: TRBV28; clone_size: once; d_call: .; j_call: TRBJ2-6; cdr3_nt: TGTGCCAGCAGTTTTCGAAGGGGACTTGGGGCCAACGTCCTGACTTTC; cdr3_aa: CASSFRRGLGANVLTF
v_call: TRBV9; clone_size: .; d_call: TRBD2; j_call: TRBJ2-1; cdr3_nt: TGTGCCAGCAGCCTGGGCGGGGCGGGAGTGGGGCAGTTCTTC; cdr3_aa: CASSLGGAGVGQFF
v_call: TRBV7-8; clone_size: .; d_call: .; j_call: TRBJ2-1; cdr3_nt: TGTGCCAGCAGCTTAGCCCCTTTCGTCTCTGAGCAGTTCTTC; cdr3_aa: CASSLAPFVSEQFF
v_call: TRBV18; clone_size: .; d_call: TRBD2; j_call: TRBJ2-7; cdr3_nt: TGTGCCAGCTCACCCCTAGCGGGAGGGACCTACGAGCAGTACTTC; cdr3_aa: CASSPLAGGTYEQYF
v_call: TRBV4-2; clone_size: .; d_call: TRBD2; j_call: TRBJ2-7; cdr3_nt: TGTGCCAGCAGCCAAGAAGAAGGACTAGCGGGAGAGTACGAGCAGTACTTC; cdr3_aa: CASSQEEGLAGEYEQYF
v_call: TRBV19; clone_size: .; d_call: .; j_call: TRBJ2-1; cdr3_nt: TGTGCCAGTAGTATCGGCCAGGGGTCCGCCAATGAGCAGTTCTTC; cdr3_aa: CASSIGQGSANEQFF
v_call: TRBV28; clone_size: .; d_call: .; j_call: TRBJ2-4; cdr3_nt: TGTGCCAGCTTCGATCTAGCCAAAAACATTCAGTACTTC; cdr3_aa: CASFDLAKNIQYF
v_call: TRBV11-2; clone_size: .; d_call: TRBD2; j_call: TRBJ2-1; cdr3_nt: TGTGCCAGCAGCTCGAGGCTAGCGGTTTACAATGAGCAGTTCTTC; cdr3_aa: CASSSRLAVYNEQFF
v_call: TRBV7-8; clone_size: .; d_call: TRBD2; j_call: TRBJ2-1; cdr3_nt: TGTGCCAGCAGCGTTAGCGGGGTGGAAAATGAGCAGTTCTTC; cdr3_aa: CASSVSGVENEQFF
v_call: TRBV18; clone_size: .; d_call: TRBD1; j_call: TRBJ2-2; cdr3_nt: TGTGCCAGCTCACGACAGGGACCGAACACCGGGGAGCTGTTTTTT; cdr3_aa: CASSRQGPNTGELFF